This T cell receptor beta chain emerged from a study of spatial heterogeneity in lung cancer. General study results and limits: Resection blood, more than follow-up blood, showed ubiquitous expanded tumor TCRs.

The presence of a unique molecular identifier marked each TCR cDNA molecule. Using its own MiXCR run on the 5' RACE reads, TCRdb lists one record per CDR3 protein. The table records about 56,000 distinct CDR3 sequences, about 8% of them present only once. Time point denoted: sample taken at primary tumor resection. Sequencing of whole RNA from tumor, nontumor lung or frozen PBMC involved no sorting. In its sample, this clonotype was seen a few times. The antigen is undetermined. The CDR3 is made up of 12 amino acids. Germline V gene sequence: CDR1 SGHRS, CDR2 YFSETQ. V shed 0 bases and J shed 0 bases, with 0 bases lying between them.

Source: PBMCs, taken at surgery. The sequence was collected from a female donor with early-stage non-small cell lung cancer. The chain recombines TRBV5-1 with TRBJ2-5; no clear D. In nucleotides, the CDR3 is TGCGCCAGCAGCTTGGACCAAGAGACCCAGTACTTC. Protein: CASSLDQETQYF.